Below are 6 T cell receptor beta chains sequenced from a single sample in a study of OX40 agonist ivuxolimab in advanced cancers. The table came from immunoSEQ multiplex PCR; TCRdb's copy has only in-frame clones and leaves some out. Altogether over 95,000 clones are present, about 79% being singletons, with the ten largest covering roughly 1.5%. Sequences were derived from CD4+ or CD8+ T cells sorted from blood, sampled in a trial of the OX40 agonist ivuxolimab. Receptor source: an adult with an advanced solid tumor such as melanoma, head and neck, liver or kidney cancer.

V and J are TRBV2 and TRBJ2-1; possibly TRBD2 for D (5 bases). V lost 7 bases, J lost 8 bases, and 21 bases lay in between. Germline values: CDR1 SNHLY, CDR2 FYNNEI. The CDR3 has 15 amino acids. The CDR3: CASTTRAGGSYEQFF. In nucleotides, the CDR3 is TGTGCCAGCACGACTCGAGCAGGAGGATCATATGAGCAGTTCTTC. Looking up the rest from reference TRBV2 and TRBJ2-1 gives the full variable domain: EPEVTQTPSHQVTQMGQEVILRCVPISNHLYFYWYRQILGQKVEFLVSFYNNEISEKSEIFDDQFSVERPDGSNFTLKIRSTKLEDSAMYFCASTTRAGGSYEQFFGPGTRLTVL.

This clone was seen a single time. This rearrangement joins TRBV28 to TRBJ1-5; D remains ambiguous. This CDR3 is built from 12 residues. V was pared by 2 bases and J by 4 bases, with 3 bases between. Germline V lookup: CDR1 MDHEN, CDR2 SYDVKM. In DNA form, the CDR3 reads TGTGCCAGCAGTTTACTAAATCAGCCCCAGCATTTT. Its protein product is CASSLLNQPQHF.

The J gene is TRBJ1-3, the V gene TRBV13, with D unresolved. Germline CDR1 and CDR2: PRHDT and FYEKMQ (reference sequence). CDR3 length: 13 amino acids. V shed 5 bases and J shed 1 base, with 6 bases lying between them. The CDR3 nucleotides are TGTGCCAGCAGCGAGATGTCTGGAAACACCATATATTTT. Amino acid sequence: CASSEMSGNTIYF.

The CDR3 DNA follows: TGTGCCAGCAGTTTATATAGGAACACTGAAGCTTTCTTT. This translates into CASSLYRNTEAFF. V gene TRBV28 combines with J gene TRBJ1-1, with D hard to call. Trimming removed 1 base at V and 1 base at J, with 4 bases between. Germline CDR1 and CDR2: MDHEN and SYDVKM. CDR3 length: 13 amino acids.

The chain has TRBV27 and TRBJ2-6, with unresolved D. The CDR3 loop spans 14 amino acids. The germline CDR1 and CDR2 sequences are MNHEY and SMNVEV (reference sequence). The ends were cut back, 3 bases at V and 4 bases at J, with 7 bases in the middle. CDR3 bases: TGTGCCAGCAGTTTTGCTAGGGGGGCCAACGTCCTGACTTTC. This encodes CASSFARGANVLTF.

This chain connects TRBV28 to TRBJ1-1, with 10 bases identical to TRBD1. The CDR3 is made up of 15 amino acids. The V gene's germline CDR1 is MDHEN and CDR2 SYDVKM. Trimming at V came to 6 bases and at J to 1 base, leaving 5 bases not matched to a gene. CDR3 protein: CASRGTGVGNTEAFF. As DNA, the CDR3 is TGTGCCAGCAGGGGGACAGGGGTCGGGAACACTGAAGCTTTCTTT.